The rows below give T cell receptor beta chains drawn from one sample of a study of blood T cell repertoires in COVID-19. The repertoire was sequenced with immunoSEQ multiplex PCR; TCRdb's copy has only in-frame clones and lacks some. The table lists roughly 49,000 clones, roughly nine tenths of them singletons. The sample was peripheral blood. The receptors stem from a man aged 55 to 69 with active COVID-19. CDR3s include the opening cysteine and the closing phenylalanine or tryptophan. Each record gives: CDR3 protein, CDR3 DNA, clone size, D gene, V gene, J gene. D genes are given only for firm matches. Clone size is shown for a subset of rows, as once, few, many or a class of expanded clone.

CATSREVQVTGELFF	TGTGCCACCAGCAGAGAAGTACAGGTCACCGGGGAGCTGTTTTTT	-	-	TRBV15	TRBJ2-2
CASSPGTRNEKLFF	TGTGCCAGTAGTCCCGGGACAAGGAATGAAAAACTGTTTTTT	-	-	TRBV19	TRBJ1-4
CASSRLGYEQFF	TGTGCCAGCAGCAGACTAGGTTATGAGCAGTTCTTC	-	-	TRBV9	TRBJ2-1
CASSLKLAATYEQYF	TGTGCCAGCAGTTTAAAATTGGCGGCTACCTACGAGCAGTACTTC	-	-	TRBV28	TRBJ2-7
CASSVTGTGANVLTF	TGTGCCAGCAGCGTAACAGGGACCGGGGCCAACGTCCTGACTTTC	-	-	TRBV5-8	TRBJ2-6
CASTAGASYNSPLHF	TGTGCCAGTACCGCAGGGGCCTCCTATAATTCACCCCTCCACTTT	-	-	TRBV19	TRBJ1-6
CASSQEGTFGENEKLFF	TGTGCCAGCAGCCAAGAAGGCACGTTTGGGGAGAATGAAAAACTGTTTTTT	-	-	TRBV4-2	TRBJ1-4
CASSLTYPRLAEVYNEQFF	TGTGCCAGCAGCCTAACCTATCCCCGACTAGCGGAGGTCTACAATGAGCAGTTCTTC	-	TRBD2	TRBV7-2	TRBJ2-1
CASSRRERRDEKLFF	TGTGCCAGCAGCCGCCGGGAAAGACGGGATGAAAAACTGTTTTTT	-	-	TRBV14	TRBJ1-4
CASSVVTGDTGELFF	TGTGCCAGCAGTGTTGTAACCGGGGACACCGGGGAGCTGTTTTTT	-	-	TRBV2	TRBJ2-2
CASSPRGANTEAFF	TGTGCCAGCAGTCCCAGGGGGGCCAACACTGAAGCTTTCTTT	-	TRBD1	TRBV28	TRBJ1-1
CASSSGRPNTEAFF	TGTGCCAGCAGCTCCGGGAGGCCGAACACTGAAGCTTTCTTT	-	-	TRBV7-9	TRBJ1-1
CASSQGRITGELFF	TGTGCCAGCAGCCAAGGGCGGATTACCGGGGAGCTGTTTTTT	-	-	TRBV3-1/TRBV3-2	TRBJ2-2
CASSLAAYNEQFF	TGTGCCAGCAGTCTAGCGGCCTACAATGAGCAGTTCTTC	once	TRBD2	TRBV2	TRBJ2-1
CASSWTGQGANYGYTF	TGTGCCAGCAGCTGGACAGGACAGGGGGCGAACTATGGCTACACCTTC	once	TRBD1	TRBV7-8	TRBJ1-2
CATSRDRGRYEQYF	TGTGCCACCAGCAGAGACAGGGGAAGGTACGAGCAGTACTTC	-	-	TRBV15	TRBJ2-7
CASSSDETGVSYNSPLHF	TGCGCCAGCAGCTCCGATGAGACAGGGGTTTCCTATAATTCACCCCTCCACTTT	-	TRBD1	TRBV5-1	TRBJ1-6
CASNYRAGNEQFF	TGTGCCAGCAATTACAGGGCGGGCAATGAGCAGTTCTTC	-	-	TRBV6-5	TRBJ2-1
CASSYGGYSYNEQFF	TGTGCCAGCAGTTACGGCGGCTACTCCTACAATGAGCAGTTCTTC	-	-	TRBV6-5	TRBJ2-1
CASRVRAGNSPLHF	TGTGCCAGCAGAGTCAGGGCGGGAAATTCACCCCTCCACTTT	-	-	TRBV27	TRBJ1-6
CASSPRTGASYEQYF	TGTGCCAGCAGTCCCCGGACAGGGGCGAGCTACGAGCAGTACTTC	-	TRBD1	TRBV27	TRBJ2-7
CSVAGGITEAFF	TGCAGCGTTGCGGGGGGGATCACTGAAGCTTTCTTT	-	-	TRBV29-1	TRBJ1-1
CASSTRQGHGYTF	TGTGCCAGCAGCACCCGACAGGGCCATGGCTACACCTTC	-	TRBD1	TRBV7-6	TRBJ1-2
CASSYNAGGHGYTF	TGTGCCAGCAGTTATAACGCAGGGGGTCATGGCTACACCTTC	-	TRBD1	TRBV6-6	TRBJ1-2
CASSRQAFSGNTIYF	TGTGCCAGCAGCAGACAGGCCTTCTCTGGAAACACCATATATTTT	-	-	TRBV7-2	TRBJ1-3
CASSGGTSGFHTQYF	TGTGCCAGCAGTGGCGGGACTAGCGGGTTCCATACGCAGTATTTT	-	TRBD2	TRBV2	TRBJ2-3
CATSRGRGGANYGYTF	TGTGCCACCAGCAGAGGACGAGGGGGCGCAAACTATGGCTACACCTTC	-	TRBD1	TRBV15	TRBJ1-2
CASSLAEGNYGYTF	TGCGCCAGCAGCTTGGCGGAGGGTAACTATGGCTACACCTTC	once	-	TRBV5-1	TRBJ1-2
CASSQERLAGKPSYNEQFF	TGTGCCAGCAGCCAAGAGCGACTAGCGGGAAAACCCTCCTACAATGAGCAGTTCTTC	-	TRBD2	TRBV3-1/TRBV3-2	TRBJ2-1
CASSPPGRSSTDTQYF	TGTGCCAGCTCACCGCCAGGGCGCTCAAGCACAGATACGCAGTATTTT	-	-	TRBV18	TRBJ2-3
CSVGDGKDTQYF	TGCAGCGTTGGAGACGGGAAAGATACGCAGTATTTT	-	-	TRBV29-1	TRBJ2-3
CASSQDGTLSHEQFF	TGTGCCAGCAGCCAAGACGGGACATTATCCCATGAGCAGTTCTTC	-	-	TRBV14	TRBJ2-1
CASSSRETQYF	TGTGCCAGCAGCTCGAGGGAGACCCAGTACTTC	-	-	TRBV11-1	TRBJ2-5
CASSDWGQGYEQYF	TGTGCCAGCAGTGATTGGGGACAGGGCTACGAGCAGTACTTC	-	TRBD1	TRBV6-1	TRBJ2-7
CASSRSPGTGGKGTNEKLFF	TGTGCCAGCAGTCGATCCCCCGGGACAGGGGGCAAAGGGACTAATGAAAAACTGTTTTTT	-	TRBD1	TRBV6-6	TRBJ1-4
CASSPMSQTGVEKLFF	TGCGCCAGCAGCCCCATGAGCCAGACAGGGGTTGAAAAACTGTTTTTT	-	TRBD1	TRBV4-3	TRBJ1-4
CASSKGRLAGGATHNEQFF	TGTGCCAGTAGTAAGGGTCGTCTAGCGGGAGGGGCCACACACAATGAGCAGTTCTTC	-	TRBD2	TRBV19	TRBJ2-1
CASSYSGIGQRNQPQHF	TGTGCCAGCAGTTACTCCGGAATCGGCCAGCGAAATCAGCCCCAGCATTTT	-	-	TRBV6-2/TRBV6-3	TRBJ1-5
CASSLGRAGALEQYF	TGTGCCAGCAGCTTGGGGCGAGCGGGAGCCCTCGAGCAGTACTTC	-	TRBD2	TRBV5-6	TRBJ2-7
CASSLRRVTEAFF	TGTGCCAGCAGCTTAAGGAGGGTAACTGAAGCTTTCTTT	-	-	TRBV7-4	TRBJ1-1
CASSMPPGAEAFF	TGTGCCAGTAGTATGCCCCCAGGGGCTGAAGCTTTCTTT	-	-	TRBV19	TRBJ1-1